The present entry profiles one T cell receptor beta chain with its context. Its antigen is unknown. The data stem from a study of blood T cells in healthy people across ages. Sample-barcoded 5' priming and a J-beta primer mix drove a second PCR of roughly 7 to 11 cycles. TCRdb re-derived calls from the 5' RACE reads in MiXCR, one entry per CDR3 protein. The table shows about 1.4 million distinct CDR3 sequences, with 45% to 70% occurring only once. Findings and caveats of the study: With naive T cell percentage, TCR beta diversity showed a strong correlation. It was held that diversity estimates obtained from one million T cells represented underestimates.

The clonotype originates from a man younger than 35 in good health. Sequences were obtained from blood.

This CDR3 reads CASSFGLAGGGETQYF. CDR3 sequence (DNA): TGCGCCAGCAGCTTCGGACTAGCGGGAGGTGGGGAGACCCAGTACTTC. The V gene is TRBV5-1, the J gene TRBJ2-5; 14 bases fit TRBD2. The V gene's germline CDR1 is SGHRS and CDR2 YFSETQ. With 2 bases clipped from V and 5 bases from J, the junction kept 5 bases outside the gene matches. The CDR3 is 16 residues long.